A single sample is the source of the 30 T cell receptor beta chains below, sequenced in a study of CXCR3-negative and CXCR3-positive naive CD8 T cells. Carrying UMI labels, the TRB cDNA libraries were prepared through 5' RACE. TCRdb re-called the 5' RACE reads, yielding one record per CDR3 amino acid sequence without DNA. This sample lists about 66,000 distinct CDR3 sequences; its ten largest clones have approximately 4.5%. Sequencing used naive CXCR3- CD8+ T cells from blood. The subset is: CD45RO-CCR7+CD27+CD95- naive CD8+ T cells lacking CXCR3 (TNR3-). The receptors stem from a human donor in good health. Some clones in this sample may be carry-over from other donors' samples.

This chain uses TRBV6-5 with TRBJ1-1; the TCRdb D gene call, TRBD1, has no DNA to confirm it. CDR1 MNHEY and CDR2 SVGAGI come from the germline V gene. The CDR3 consists of 17 residues. The CDR3 protein is CASSYSNRPPYNTEAFF.

The gene calls are TRBV7-6 and TRBJ2-7; lacking DNA, the TRBD1 call made by TCRdb goes unchecked. This CDR3 is built from 13 residues. From germline, CDR1 is SGHVS and CDR2 FNYEAQ. This CDR3 is CASSSNQGYEQYF.

The chain has TRBV6-2 or TRBV6-3 and TRBJ2-5; the D call from TCRdb, TRBD1, cannot be confirmed without DNA. Germline V gene data show CDR1 as MNHEY and CDR2 as SVGEGT. CDR3 length: 12 residues. The CDR3 protein is CASISGRETQYF.

The V gene is TRBV6-1, the J gene TRBJ2-3; the D call of TRBD1 rests on TCRdb alone, since no DNA is present to check it. Germline CDR1 reads MNHNS; CDR2 reads SASEGT. CDR3 length equals 15 residues. CDR3 in amino acids: CASTSDRGGPDTQYF.

The chain carries TRBV29-1 and TRBJ1-1; TCRdb outputs TRBD1, but without DNA this stays unchecked. The length of the CDR3 is 13 residues. CDR1 is SQVTM, CDR2 ANQGSEA, per germline. CDR3: CSVDGGIFPEAFF.

This chain links TRBV20-1 with TRBJ2-3; the TCRdb D gene call, TRBD2, has no DNA to confirm it. The germline V gene has CDR1 DFQATT and CDR2 SNEGSKA (reference sequence). There are 17 residues in the CDR3. CDR3: CSARDGGALSSTDTQYF.

V and J are TRBV28 and TRBJ1-6; TCRdb returns TRBD1, unconfirmable since there is no DNA. This CDR3 has 16 amino acids. Germline-derived CDR1 and CDR2 are MDHEN and SYDVKM. The CDR3 sequence: CASSRGPSSYNSPLHF.

The chain carries TRBV28 and TRBJ1-6; lacking DNA, the TRBD1 call made by TCRdb goes unchecked. Germline CDR1 is MDHEN and CDR2 is SYDVKM. The CDR3 length is 14 residues. The CDR3 spells CASSLSGLGSPLHF.

The chain has TRBV20-1 and TRBJ2-5; no DNA is available, so the TRBD2 call from TCRdb remains unchecked. This CDR3 is built from 15 residues. CDR1 is DFQATT and CDR2 is SNEGSKA in the germline V gene (reference sequence). The CDR3 sequence is CSAWTSGGVPETQYF.

The gene calls are TRBV5-1 and TRBJ2-3; the TCRdb D gene call, TRBD2, has no DNA to confirm it. This CDR3 comprises 14 residues. Germline V gene lookup returns CDR1 SGHRS and CDR2 YFSETQ. The CDR3 loop reads CASSLTSFADTQYF.

The chain has TRBV7-9 and TRBJ2-1; TCRdb's assignment of TRBD1 cannot be checked, as there is no DNA. CDR3 size: 16 residues. Germline values: CDR1 SEHNR, CDR2 FQNEAQ (reference sequence). CDR3 sequence reads: CASSYPEGAYYNEQFF.

The chain couples TRBV29-1 to TRBJ2-7; TCRdb returns TRBD2, unconfirmable since there is no DNA. The CDR3 has 12 residues. Germline loops: CDR1 SQVTM, CDR2 ANQGSEA. Here the CDR3 reads CSVQGTAGEQYF.

This chain connects TRBV12-3 or TRBV12-4 to TRBJ1-4. The CDR3 runs 14 residues. The CDR3 here is CASSPNTRHEKLFF.

CDR3 residues: CASSYGGGLRETQYF. V gene TRBV6-6 combines with J gene TRBJ2-5; TCRdb reports TRBD2, a call that lacks DNA to check it against. Looked up from germline, CDR1 is MNHNY and CDR2 is SVGAGI (reference sequence). The CDR3 extends over 15 amino acids.

V and J are TRBV20-1 and TRBJ2-5; TCRdb's D call, TRBD2, is unchecked because there is no DNA. The CDR3 is made up of 16 amino acids. In germline, CDR1 is DFQATT, CDR2 SNEGSKA (reference sequence). The CDR3 here is CSARDWATSGTETQYF.

The gene calls are TRBV11-3 and TRBJ2-3. Germline-derived CDR1 and CDR2 are SGHNT and YENEEA. The length of the CDR3 is 15 residues. The CDR3 reads CASSLVEGGTDTQYF.

The rearrangement joins TRBV28 to TRBJ2-7; TCRdb selects TRBD1, and the lack of DNA leaves this call unchecked. CDR1 MDHEN and CDR2 SYDVKM come from the germline V gene. The CDR3 length is 15 residues. The CDR3 spells CASSMRREATYEQYF.

The rearrangement links TRBV6-5 to TRBJ2-5. This CDR3 contains 14 residues. Germline V gene lookup returns CDR1 MNHEY and CDR2 SVGAGI. This CDR3 reads CASNPAGDPETQYF.

V usage is TRBV6-4 and J usage is TRBJ2-5; TCRdb lists TRBD2, though no DNA is available to test this call. CDR3 length: 16 amino acids. CDR1 and CDR2 (germline): MRHNA, SNTAGT. Here the CDR3 reads CASSETGLAGQETQYF.

The rearrangement joins TRBV28 to TRBJ2-7; TCRdb gives TRBD1 as the D gene, but with no DNA this cannot be confirmed. Germline CDR1 is MDHEN and CDR2 is SYDVKM. The CDR3 covers 12 residues. The CDR3 spells CASSPRGYEQYF.

This chain connects TRBV4-3 to TRBJ1-1; the D call from TCRdb, TRBD1, cannot be confirmed without DNA. Germline CDR1 reads LGHNA; CDR2 reads YSLEER. This CDR3 contains 15 residues. CDR3 amino acids: CASSKDAGEPAEAFF.

The rearrangement joins TRBV5-1 to TRBJ2-7. The CDR3 is 12 residues long. CDR1 is SGHRS and CDR2 is YFSETQ in the germline V gene. CDR3 protein: CASSFGPDEQYF.

J is TRBJ2-7 and V is TRBV12-5; TCRdb returns TRBD1, unconfirmable since there is no DNA. Germline assignment: CDR1 LGHNT and CDR2 FRNRAP. This CDR3 is 16 amino acids long. The CDR3 loop reads CASGLPFQGQGYEQYF.

The chain links TRBV7-9 to TRBJ2-7; TCRdb names TRBD2, which stays unverified in the absence of DNA. The CDR3 runs 15 residues. The germline CDR1 and CDR2 sequences are SEHNR and FQNEAQ (reference sequence). The chain's CDR3 is CASSSNSGSSYEQYF.

The chain links TRBV4-1 to TRBJ2-7. The CDR3 totals 14 residues. Germline lookup yields CDR1 MGHRA and CDR2 YSYEKL. The chain's CDR3 is CASSQMPGTGEQYF.

V usage is TRBV5-1 and J usage is TRBJ2-7; TCRdb lists TRBD1, though no DNA is available to test this call. The CDR3 spans 12 residues. Germline-derived CDR1 and CDR2 are SGHRS and YFSETQ. The CDR3 sequence is CASSFTGAEQYF.

V gene TRBV15 combines with J gene TRBJ2-7; no DNA is available, so the TRBD2 call from TCRdb remains unchecked. The CDR3 runs to 15 residues. Germline V gene data show CDR1 as LNHNV and CDR2 as YYDKDF (reference sequence). The chain's CDR3 is CATSRDRGGSYEQYF.

The V gene is TRBV7-9, the J gene TRBJ2-5; TCRdb names TRBD2, which stays unverified in the absence of DNA. This CDR3 spans 14 amino acids. CDR1 is SEHNR and CDR2 is FQNEAQ in the germline V gene (reference sequence). CDR3 protein: CASSWGLARETQYF.

This CDR3 reads CASNAGTSIDEQYF. The chain uses TRBV2 and TRBJ2-7; the TCRdb D gene call, TRBD2, has no DNA to confirm it. The CDR3 extends over 14 amino acids. The germline gives CDR1 SNHLY, CDR2 FYNNEI.

The chain employs TRBV29-1 and TRBJ2-2; the D gene TCRdb calls, TRBD1, cannot be checked with no DNA. Per the germline V gene, CDR1 is SQVTM and CDR2 is ANQGSEA. The CDR3 loop spans 14 amino acids. The CDR3 loop reads CSVAGRANTGELFF.